A selection of T cell receptor beta chains follows, all from one sample in a study of T cells in Graves' hyperthyroidism and ophthalmopathy. TCRdb fed the multiplex PCR reads into MiXCR, producing one record per CDR3 protein. The repertoire includes roughly 570,000 distinct CDR3 sequences, about 43% of them detected once, and around 20% sits in the top ten. Material: peripheral blood or thyroid tissue (not recorded which). These receptor sequences come from an adult woman with Graves' disease, either hyperthyroidism or ophthalmopathy (not recorded which). Each CDR3 is given with its conserved first and last residue. The order of the fields is V gene, J gene, clone size, D gene, CDR3 protein, CDR3 DNA. A D gene is named only where the DNA matches it firmly. A clone size is listed for some rows: how often the clone was seen (once, few, many), or a class if it is expanded.

>TRBV7-3|TRBJ1-6|many|.
CASSLSVRGAGSPLHF
TGTGCCAGCAGCTTATCAGTTCGGGGGGCAGGTTCACCCCTCCACTTT
>TRBV7-9|TRBJ2-2|.|.
CAYSPAGELFF
TGTGCGTACTCCCCAGCCGGGGAGCTGTTTTTT
>TRBV9|TRBJ1-1|.|.
CASSVGEGAFF
TGTGCCAGCAGCGTAGGTGAGGGTGCTTTCTTT
>TRBV5-1|TRBJ2-6|many|.
CASSLDPGANVLTF
TGTGCCAGCAGCTTAGATCCTGGGGCCAACGTCCTGACTTTC
>TRBV29-1|TRBJ1-1|.|TRBD1
CSVEVERLDREAFF
TGCAGCGTTGAAGTGGAGCGGCTGGACAGGGAAGCTTTCTTT
>TRBV2|TRBJ1-2|many|.
CASSLDRRYGYTF
TGTGCCAGCAGCCTGGACAGACGCTATGGCTACACCTTC
>TRBV5-1|TRBJ2-7|.|TRBD1
CASSLRTGDRYEQYF
TGCGCCAGCAGCCTGCGGACAGGGGATCGCTACGAGCAGTACTTC
>TRBV7-1|TRBJ1-6|.|.
CASSSSGQKNSPLHF
TGTGCCAGCAGCTCAAGCGGACAGAAGAATTCACCCCTCCACTTT
>TRBV9|TRBJ2-5|.|TRBD2
CASGRGAGETQYF
TGTGCCAGCGGGCGGGGGGCTGGCGAGACCCAGTACTTC
>TRBV3-1|TRBJ1-1|.|.
CASNEGADTEAFF
TGTGCCAGCAATGAGGGTGCCGACACTGAAGCTTTCTTT
>TRBV20-1|TRBJ1-1|once|.
CSASRGRYTEAFF
TGCAGTGCTAGTCGGGGAAGGTACACTGAAGCTTTCTTT
>TRBV5-1|TRBJ1-1|.|.
CASSYDPQRGNTEAFF
TGCGCCAGCAGCTATGACCCCCAGCGAGGGAACACTGAAGCTTTCTTT
>TRBV6-1|TRBJ2-7|few|TRBD2
CASRSGRAPGEQYF
TGTGCCAGCAGGAGCGGGAGGGCCCCTGGAGAGCAGTACTTC
>TRBV4-1|TRBJ2-5|.|TRBD2
CASRLIAGGGQETQYF
TGCGCCAGCAGACTTATAGCGGGAGGAGGGCAAGAGACCCAGTACTTC
>TRBV20-1|TRBJ2-7|many|TRBD2
CSARVAGGEQYF
TGCAGTGCTAGAGTGGCGGGAGGCGAGCAGTACTTC
>TRBV6-4|TRBJ2-6|few|TRBD1
CASSPGTGGNVLTF
TGTGCCAGCAGTCCCGGGACAGGGGGCAACGTCCTGACTTTC
>TRBV25-1|TRBJ1-2|.|.
CASSEGSGSRYGYTF
TGTGCCAGCAGTGAAGGTTCAGGGTCTCGCTATGGCTACACCTTC
>TRBV9|TRBJ2-7|many|TRBD2
CASSDVAGPSTHEQYF
TGTGCCAGCAGCGACGTAGCGGGACCGAGTACCCACGAGCAGTACTTC
>TRBV4-1|TRBJ2-7|many|.
CASSQTRGNYEQYF
TGCGCCAGCAGCCAAACCAGGGGAAACTACGAGCAGTACTTC
>TRBV7-2|TRBJ1-1|.|.
CASSLSGILEAFF
TGTGCCAGCAGCTTGTCGGGGATACTTGAAGCTTTCTTT
>TRBV11-2|TRBJ1-2|.|.
CASRTRRTTYGYTF
TGTGCCAGCAGGACACGGCGGACGACATATGGCTACACCTTC
>TRBV20-1|TRBJ2-7|.|TRBD2
CSASVGGSLNEQYF
TGCAGTGCTAGCGTGGGCGGGAGTCTCAACGAGCAGTACTTC
>TRBV19|TRBJ1-1|many|.
CASSTEMGTEAFF
TGTGCCAGTAGTACAGAGATGGGAACTGAAGCTTTCTTT
>TRBV10-3|TRBJ2-3|few|.
CAISRLLGPQYF
TGTGCCATCAGCCGTCTTTTAGGTCCGCAGTATTTT